The clone carrying this TCR beta chain was seen more than once but under ten times. Its antigen is as yet unknown. A read error may produce the germline difference seen at one junction end. The sample is drawn from a study of blood T cells in healthy people across ages. Whole-study results and caveats: A conclusive naive versus antigen-experienced comparison was prevented by the unsorted PBMCs. Per million T cells, TCR beta diversity dropped roughly linearly as age increased.

Per the germline V gene, CDR1 is SGHRS and CDR2 is YFSETQ. This CDR3 is 13 amino acids long. Primers used in a second PCR of about 7 to 12 cycles were a sample-barcoded 5' primer and a J-beta primer mix. The template-switch adaptor, which had 12 random nucleotides, put a tag on each cDNA molecule. TCRdb reprocessed the 5' RACE reads with MiXCR, giving one entry per CDR3 protein. The profile covers 600,000 or so distinct CDR3 sequences, with 20% to 25% appearing a single time and 3% to 4.5% taken by the ten largest. Sequencing was done on a sample of blood. V is TRBV5-1 and J is TRBJ2-5; 9 bases are shared with TRBD2. The assigned J gene may be wrong: the sequence end matches TRBJ2-1 better. The sequence derives from a man aged 70 or older in good health. CDR3 sequence reads: CASSFSGSNEQFF. Here the CDR3 DNA reads TGTGCCAGCAGCTTTAGCGGGAGCAATGAGCAGTTCTTC.